This TCR beta chain emerged from a study of blood T cells in healthy people across ages. Through a sample-barcoded 5' primer and a J-beta primer mix, a second PCR was run for roughly 6 to 12 cycles. Tagging of each cDNA molecule was performed by a template-switch adaptor with 12 random nucleotides. TCRdb reanalysed the 5' RACE reads using MiXCR and keeps one entry per CDR3 protein. The table lists about a million distinct CDR3 sequences, roughly half of them singletons, with 20% to 25% in the top ten. Germline V gene lookup returns CDR1 SGHTA and CDR2 FQGTGA. Trimming shortened V by 5 bases and J by 5 bases, and 17 bases separated the two germline ends. The CDR3 contains 15 residues.

The chain carries TRBV7-3 and TRBJ2-3; D possibly corresponds to TRBD2 (5 bases). The sequenced sample was blood. The origin of this receptor is a woman aged 60-75 years in good health. CDR3 sequence reads: CASSRNAGGLDTQYF. CDR3 sequence (DNA): TGTGCCAGCAGCCGAAACGCCGGAGGTTTAGATACGCAGTATTTT.